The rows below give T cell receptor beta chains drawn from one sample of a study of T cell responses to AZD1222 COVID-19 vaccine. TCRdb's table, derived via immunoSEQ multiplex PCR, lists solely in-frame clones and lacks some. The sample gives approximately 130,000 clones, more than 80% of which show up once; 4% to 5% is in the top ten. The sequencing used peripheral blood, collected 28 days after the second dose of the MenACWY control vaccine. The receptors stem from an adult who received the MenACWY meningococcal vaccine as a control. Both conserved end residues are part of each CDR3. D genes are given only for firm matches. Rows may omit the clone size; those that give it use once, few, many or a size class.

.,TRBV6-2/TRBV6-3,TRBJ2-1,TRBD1,TGTGCCAGCAGTTCGGGACAGGGTTTTTTCAATGAGCAGTTCTTC,CASSSGQGFFNEQFF
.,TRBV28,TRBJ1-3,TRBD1,TGTGCCAGCAGTTCCCCCGGGACAGACCTTGGAAACACCATATATTTT,CASSSPGTDLGNTIYF
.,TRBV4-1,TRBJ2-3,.,TGCGCCAGCAGCCAAGGGCAACTCACAGATACGCAGTATTTT,CASSQGQLTDTQYF
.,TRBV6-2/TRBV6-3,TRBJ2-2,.,TGTGCCAGCAGTTTCGACTCGACGCCGGGCACCGGGGAGCTGTTTTTT,CASSFDSTPGTGELFF
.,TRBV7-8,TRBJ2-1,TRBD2,TGTGCCAGCAGCTTAGGAGGCGGGAGCAATGAGCAGTTCTTC,CASSLGGGSNEQFF
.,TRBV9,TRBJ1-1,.,TGTGCCAGCAGCGTTACAGGGTTGAGCACTGAAGCTTTCTTT,CASSVTGLSTEAFF
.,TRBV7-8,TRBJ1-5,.,TGTGCCAGCAGCTTAGAATCGGGTCAGCCCCAGCATTTT,CASSLESGQPQHF
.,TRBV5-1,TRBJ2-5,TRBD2,TGCGCCAGCAGTCGAGGTCGGCTAGCGGGTAACCAAGAGACCCAGTACTTC,CASSRGRLAGNQETQYF
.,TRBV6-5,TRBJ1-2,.,TGTGCCAGCAGTCCTATCTACAGGGACCCCTATGGCTACACCTTC,CASSPIYRDPYGYTF
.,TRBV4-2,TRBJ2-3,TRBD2,TGTGCCAGCAGCCAACTCGGGGGGGGCAAGGGTTGGGATACGCAGTATTTT,CASSQLGGGKGWDTQYF
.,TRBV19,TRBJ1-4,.,TGTGCCAGTAGGTTCTCAGGGATGAATGAAAAACTGTTTTTT,CASRFSGMNEKLFF
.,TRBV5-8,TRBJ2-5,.,TGTGCCAGCAGCGAGGACTCGACAGAGACCCAGTACTTC,CASSEDSTETQYF
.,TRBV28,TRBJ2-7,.,TGTGCCAGCAGTTTAACCGGGAGCTCCTACGAGCAGTACTTC,CASSLTGSSYEQYF
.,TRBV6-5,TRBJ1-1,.,TGTGCCAGCAGTTACTACGGAGTGCGAACTAACACTGAAGCTTTCTTT,CASSYYGVRTNTEAFF
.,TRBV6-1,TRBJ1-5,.,TGTGCCAGCAGTGAAAGAAGGTCCTCGACAGATAGCAATCAGCCCCAGCATTTT,CASSERRSSTDSNQPQHF
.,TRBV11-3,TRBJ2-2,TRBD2,TGTGCCAGCAGCGACCTAGCGGGGTTCACCGGGGAGCTGTTTTTT,CASSDLAGFTGELFF
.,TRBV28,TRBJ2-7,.,TGTGCCAGCAGTGCGGCCGGGACGGGCACCTACGAGCAGTACTTC,CASSAAGTGTYEQYF
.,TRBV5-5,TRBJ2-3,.,TGTGCCAGCAGCTTTACAGGGTTAGGCACAGATACGCAGTATTTT,CASSFTGLGTDTQYF
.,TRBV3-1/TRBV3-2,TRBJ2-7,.,TGTGCCAGCAGCCAGCTAGCTCGCGAGCAGTACTTC,CASSQLAREQYF
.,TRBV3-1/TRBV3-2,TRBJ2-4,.,TGTGCCAGCAGCCAAGATACCGGTTTGGTAGCCAAAAACATTCAGTACTTC,CASSQDTGLVAKNIQYF
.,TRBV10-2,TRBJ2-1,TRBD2,TGCGCCAGCAGTCCCACTAGCGCCGAATACAATGAGCAGTTCTTC,CASSPTSAEYNEQFF
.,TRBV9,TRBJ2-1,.,TGTGCCAGCAGCGTAGTCCCTGAGAGTGAGCAGTTCTTC,CASSVVPESEQFF
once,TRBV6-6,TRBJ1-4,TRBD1,TGTGCCAGCAGCCACGACAGGGCGGGGGAAAAACTGTTTTTT,CASSHDRAGEKLFF
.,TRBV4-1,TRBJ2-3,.,TGCGCCAGCAGCCAAGATCCAGATTCTAGCACAGATACGCAGTATTTT,CASSQDPDSSTDTQYF
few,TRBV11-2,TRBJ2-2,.,TGTGCCAGCAGCGGACTTTTCACCGGGGAGCTGTTTTTT,CASSGLFTGELFF
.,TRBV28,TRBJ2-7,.,TGTGCCAGCGGAAGTACAAGTTCCTACGAGCAGTACTTC,CASGSTSSYEQYF
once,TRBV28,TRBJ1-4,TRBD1,TGTGCCAGCAGTGTACCACAGGGGGCTCGGGGAAAACTGTTTTTT,CASSVPQGARGKLFF
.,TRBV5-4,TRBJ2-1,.,TGTGCCAGCAGCTTGGCGGGTCAGGGCTCCTACAATGAGCAGTTCTTC,CASSLAGQGSYNEQFF
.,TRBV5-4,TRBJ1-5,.,TGTGCCAGCAGCTCGGATAGTCAGCCCCAGCATTTT,CASSSDSQPQHF
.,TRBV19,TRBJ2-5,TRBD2,TGTGCCAGTAGTCCGGGACAGAGAAGCGGGGGGGGCCAGTACTTC,CASSPGQRSGGGQYF
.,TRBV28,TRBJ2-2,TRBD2,TGTGCCACTTCTAGGTTTAGCGGGCTAACCGGGGAGCTGTTTTTT,CATSRFSGLTGELFF
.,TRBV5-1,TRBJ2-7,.,TGCGCCAGCAGTCCCGAGGGAGGGGGGGAGCAGTACTTC,CASSPEGGGEQYF
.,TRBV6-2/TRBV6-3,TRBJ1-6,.,TGTGCCAGCAGCCCTCGCGGGAGCTCCTATAATTCACCCCTCCACTTT,CASSPRGSSYNSPLHF
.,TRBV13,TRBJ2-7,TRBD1,TGTGCCAGCAGCGCTAGTTGGGACAGGAGCTCCTACGAGCAGTACTTC,CASSASWDRSSYEQYF
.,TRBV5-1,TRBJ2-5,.,TGCGCCAGCAGCTTGGAGGCAGGGGCCCAAGAGACCCAGTACTTC,CASSLEAGAQETQYF
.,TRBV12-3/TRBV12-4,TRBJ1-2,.,TGTGCCAGCAGTAAGGGGGGTAGATATGGCTACACCTTC,CASSKGGRYGYTF
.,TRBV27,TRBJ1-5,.,TGTGCCAGCAGTTTTCAGGGACGGGAGGGTCAGCCCCAGCATTTT,CASSFQGREGQPQHF
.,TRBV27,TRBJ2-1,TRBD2,TGTGCCAGCAGTCCTGGGACTAGCGGGGGGTACAATGAGCAGTTCTTC,CASSPGTSGGYNEQFF
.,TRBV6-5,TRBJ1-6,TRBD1,TGTGCCAGCAGACTCGACAGGGTGCCTTCACCCCTCCACTTT,CASRLDRVPSPLHF
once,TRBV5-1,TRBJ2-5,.,TGCGCCAGCAGAGGTCTAGTGACCCAAGAGACCCAGTACTTC,CASRGLVTQETQYF
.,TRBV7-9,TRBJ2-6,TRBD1,TGTGCCAGCAGCCTGGACAGAAAGGGGGCAAAGGGGGCCAACGTCCTGACTTTC,CASSLDRKGAKGANVLTF
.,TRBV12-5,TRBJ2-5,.,TGTGCTAGTGGTTCCTCAAACGGGGAGACCCAGTACTTC,CASGSSNGETQYF
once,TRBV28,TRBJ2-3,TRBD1,TGTGCCAGCAGTTATTACAGGGGTACAGATACGCAGTATTTT,CASSYYRGTDTQYF
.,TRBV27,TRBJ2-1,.,TGTGCCAGCGGGGATAGCGGCTACAATGAGCAGTTCTTC,CASGDSGYNEQFF
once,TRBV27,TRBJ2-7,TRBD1,TGTGCCAGCAGTGTGGGACAGGCCACCTACGAGCAGTACTTC,CASSVGQATYEQYF
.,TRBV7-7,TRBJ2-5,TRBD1,TGTGCCAGCAGCTTAGAAAGTCCAGGGGGCGAGGAGACCCAGTACTTC,CASSLESPGGEETQYF
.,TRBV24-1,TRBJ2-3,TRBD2,TGTGCCACCAGTAAAGATTCATTCCGGGGGACTAGTGCAGATACGCAGTATTTT,CATSKDSFRGTSADTQYF
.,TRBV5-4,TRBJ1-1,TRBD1,TGTGCCAGCAGCTTCGGACAGGGAAGGACTGAAGCTTTCTTT,CASSFGQGRTEAFF
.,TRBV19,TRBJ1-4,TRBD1,TGTGCCAGTAGTACGCCGTCAGCGGACAGGGGGCGGTTGGCTAATGAAAAACTGTTTTTT,CASSTPSADRGRLANEKLFF
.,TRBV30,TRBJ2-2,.,TGTGCCTGGAAATTACAGAACACCGGGGAGCTGTTTTTT,CAWKLQNTGELFF
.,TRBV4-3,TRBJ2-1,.,TGCGCCAGCAGCCAAGAAGAGGGTTCCTACAATGAGCAGTTCTTC,CASSQEEGSYNEQFF
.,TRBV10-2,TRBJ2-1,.,TGCGCCAGCAGTGGCCAACTAGAGGGCAATGAGCAGTTCTTC,CASSGQLEGNEQFF
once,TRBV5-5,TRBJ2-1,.,TGTGCCAGCAGCGGTAGCGACTGGAATGAGCAGTTCTTC,CASSGSDWNEQFF
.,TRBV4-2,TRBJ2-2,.,TGTGCCAGCAGCCAAGCGGGGGCGGACACCGGGGAGCTGTTTTTT,CASSQAGADTGELFF
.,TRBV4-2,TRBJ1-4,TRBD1,TGTGCCAGCAGCCAGACAGGGGGCGGAACTAATGAAAAACTGTTTTTT,CASSQTGGGTNEKLFF
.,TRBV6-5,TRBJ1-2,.,TGTGCCAGCAGTTCTAACAAACGGAACTTTAACTATGGCTACACCTTC,CASSSNKRNFNYGYTF
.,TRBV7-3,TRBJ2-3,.,TGTGCCAGCAGCATTCGCGGGACTAGCACAGATACGCAGTATTTT,CASSIRGTSTDTQYF